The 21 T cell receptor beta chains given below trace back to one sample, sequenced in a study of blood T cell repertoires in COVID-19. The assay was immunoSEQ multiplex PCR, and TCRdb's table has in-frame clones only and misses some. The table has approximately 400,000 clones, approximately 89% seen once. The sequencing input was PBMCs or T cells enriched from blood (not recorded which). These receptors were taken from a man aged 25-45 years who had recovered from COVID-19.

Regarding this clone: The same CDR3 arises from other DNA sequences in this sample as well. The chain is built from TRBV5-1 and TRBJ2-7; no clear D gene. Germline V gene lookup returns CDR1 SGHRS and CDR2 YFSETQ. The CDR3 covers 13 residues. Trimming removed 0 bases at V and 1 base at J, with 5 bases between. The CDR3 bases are TGCGCCAGCAGCTTGGACACGTCCTACGAGCAGTACTTC. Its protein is CASSLDTSYEQYF.

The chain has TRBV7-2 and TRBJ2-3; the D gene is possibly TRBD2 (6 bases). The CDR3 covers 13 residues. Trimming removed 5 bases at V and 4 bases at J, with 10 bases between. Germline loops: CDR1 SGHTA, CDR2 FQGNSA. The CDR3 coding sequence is TGTGCCAGCAGCCTTCCGGGGGCAGATACGCAGTATTTT. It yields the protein CASSLPGADTQYF.

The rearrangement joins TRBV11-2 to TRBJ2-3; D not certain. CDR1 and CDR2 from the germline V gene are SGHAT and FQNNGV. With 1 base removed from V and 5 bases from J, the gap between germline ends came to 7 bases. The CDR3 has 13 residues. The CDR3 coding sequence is TGTGCCAGCAGCTTAGCGGTTCGAGATACGCAGTATTTT. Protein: CASSLAVRDTQYF.

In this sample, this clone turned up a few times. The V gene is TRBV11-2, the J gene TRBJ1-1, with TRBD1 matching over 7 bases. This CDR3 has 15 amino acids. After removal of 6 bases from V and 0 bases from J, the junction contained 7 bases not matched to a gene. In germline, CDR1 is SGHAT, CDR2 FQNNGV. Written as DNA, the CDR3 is TGTGCCAGCAGGGTGGGCAGGGGGATGAACACTGAAGCTTTCTTT. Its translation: CASRVGRGMNTEAFF.

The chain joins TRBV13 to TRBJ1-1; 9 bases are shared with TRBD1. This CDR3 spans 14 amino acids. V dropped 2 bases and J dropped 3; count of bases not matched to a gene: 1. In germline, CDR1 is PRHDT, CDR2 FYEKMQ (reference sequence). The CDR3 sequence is CASSLRQGDTEAFF. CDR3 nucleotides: TGTGCCAGCAGCTTACGACAGGGGGACACTGAAGCTTTCTTT.

The CDR3 here is CASSLSVNSNQPQHF. The CDR3 DNA reads as TGTGCCAGCAGCTTATCAGTGAATAGCAATCAGCCCCAGCATTTT. The V gene is TRBV5-5, the J gene TRBJ1-5; unclear D gene. The CDR3 contains 15 residues. Between the trimmed V and J ends, which lost 2 bases and 0 bases, there was a span of 9 bases. In germline, CDR1 is SGHKS, CDR2 YYEKEE (reference sequence).

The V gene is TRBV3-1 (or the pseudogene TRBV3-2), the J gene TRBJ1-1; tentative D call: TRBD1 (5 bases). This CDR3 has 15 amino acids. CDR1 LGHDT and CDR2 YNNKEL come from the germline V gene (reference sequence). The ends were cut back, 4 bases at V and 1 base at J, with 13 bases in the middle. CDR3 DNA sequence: TGTGCCAGCAGCCGGGGCCCCCAGCGGAACACTGAAGCTTTCTTT. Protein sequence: CASSRGPQRNTEAFF.

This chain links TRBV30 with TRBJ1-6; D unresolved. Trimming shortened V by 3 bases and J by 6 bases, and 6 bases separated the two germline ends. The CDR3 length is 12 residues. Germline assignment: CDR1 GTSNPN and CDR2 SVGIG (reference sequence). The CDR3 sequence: CAWRGSNSPLHF. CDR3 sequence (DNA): TGTGCCTGGAGGGGCAGTAATTCACCCCTCCACTTT.

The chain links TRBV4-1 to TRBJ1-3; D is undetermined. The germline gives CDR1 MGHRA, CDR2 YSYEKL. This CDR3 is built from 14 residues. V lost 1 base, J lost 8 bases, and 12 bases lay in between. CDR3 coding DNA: TGCGCCAGCAGCCAAGTAGGCGTAGGAGACACCATATATTTT. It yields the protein CASSQVGVGDTIYF.

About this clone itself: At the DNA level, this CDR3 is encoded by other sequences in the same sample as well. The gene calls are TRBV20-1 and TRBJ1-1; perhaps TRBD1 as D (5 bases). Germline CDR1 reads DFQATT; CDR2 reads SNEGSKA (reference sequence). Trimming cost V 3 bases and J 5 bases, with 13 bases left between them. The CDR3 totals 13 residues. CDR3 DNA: TGCAGTGCTAGTAAGGGGCGTGGTACTGAAGCTTTCTTT. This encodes CSASKGRGTEAFF.

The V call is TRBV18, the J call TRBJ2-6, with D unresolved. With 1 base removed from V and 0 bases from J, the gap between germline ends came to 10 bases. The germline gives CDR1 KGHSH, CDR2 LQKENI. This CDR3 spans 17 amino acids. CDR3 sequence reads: CASSPLQSPSGANVLTF. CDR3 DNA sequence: TGTGCCAGCTCACCACTACAATCGCCCTCTGGGGCCAACGTCCTGACTTTC. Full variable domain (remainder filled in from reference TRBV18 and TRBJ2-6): NAGVMQNPRHLVRRRGQEARLRCSPMKGHSHVYWYRQLPEEGLKFMVYLQKENIIDESGMPKERFSAEFPKEGPSILRIQQVVRGDSAAYFCASSPLQSPSGANVLTFGAGSRLTVL.

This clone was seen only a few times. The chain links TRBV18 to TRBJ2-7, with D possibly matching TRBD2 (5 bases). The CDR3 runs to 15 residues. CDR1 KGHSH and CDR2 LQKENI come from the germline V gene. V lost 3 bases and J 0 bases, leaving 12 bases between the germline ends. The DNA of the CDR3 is TGTGCCAGCTCACCGGCAGCCGGGGTCTCCTACGAGCAGTACTTC. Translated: CASSPAAGVSYEQYF.

The CDR3 sequence: CASSGTRGGTDTQYF. The CDR3 DNA reads as TGTGCCAGCAGCGGGACGCGGGGCGGCACAGATACGCAGTATTTT. The chain combines TRBV2 with TRBJ2-3, with D tentatively TRBD2 (6 bases). CDR1 and CDR2 (germline): SNHLY, FYNNEI. The CDR3 loop spans 15 amino acids. The V gene lost 6 bases and the J gene lost 1 base, with 14 bases spanning the gap.

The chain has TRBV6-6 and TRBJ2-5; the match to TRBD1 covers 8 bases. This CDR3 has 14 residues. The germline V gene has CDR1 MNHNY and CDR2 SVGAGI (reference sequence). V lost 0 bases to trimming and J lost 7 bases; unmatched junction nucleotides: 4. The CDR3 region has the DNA TGTGCCAGCAGTTACTCAAAACAGGGGGTGACCCAGTACTTC. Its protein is CASSYSKQGVTQYF.

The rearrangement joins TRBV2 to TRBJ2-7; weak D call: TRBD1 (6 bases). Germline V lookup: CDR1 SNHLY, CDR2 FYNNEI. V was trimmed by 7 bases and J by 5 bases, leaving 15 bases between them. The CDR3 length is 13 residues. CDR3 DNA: TGTGCCAGCACAGAGGGCAGGGGCCACGAGCAGTACTTC. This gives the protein CASTEGRGHEQYF.

CDR3 loop: CATSDCSRQHPPQHF. The CDR3 DNA is TGTGCCACCAGTGATTGTTCCCGACAACACCCGCCCCAGCATTTT. The J gene is TRBJ1-5, the V gene TRBV24-1; D unclear. V was shortened by 2 bases and J by 9 bases, with 16 bases between the two germline ends. CDR1 is KGHDR and CDR2 is SFDVKD in the germline V gene. This CDR3 has 15 residues.

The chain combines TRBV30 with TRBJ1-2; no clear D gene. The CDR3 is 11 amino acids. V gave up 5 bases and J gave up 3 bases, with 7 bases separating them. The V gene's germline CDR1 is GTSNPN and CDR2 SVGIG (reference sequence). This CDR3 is CAWGRDYGYTF. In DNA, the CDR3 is TGTGCCTGGGGGCGCGACTATGGCTACACCTTC. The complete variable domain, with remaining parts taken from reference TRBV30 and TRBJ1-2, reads SQTIHQWPATLVQPVGSPLSLECTVEGTSNPNLYWYRQAAGRGLQLLFYSVGIGQISSEVPQNLSASRPQDRQFILSSKKLLLSDSGFYLCAWGRDYGYTFGSGTRLTVV.

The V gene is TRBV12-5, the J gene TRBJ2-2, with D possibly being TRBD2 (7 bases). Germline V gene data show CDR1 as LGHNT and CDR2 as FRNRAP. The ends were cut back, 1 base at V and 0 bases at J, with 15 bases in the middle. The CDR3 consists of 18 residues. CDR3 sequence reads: CASGLERGGPTNTGELFF. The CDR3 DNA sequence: TGTGCTAGTGGTTTGGAGAGGGGGGGACCAACGAACACCGGGGAGCTGTTTTTT.

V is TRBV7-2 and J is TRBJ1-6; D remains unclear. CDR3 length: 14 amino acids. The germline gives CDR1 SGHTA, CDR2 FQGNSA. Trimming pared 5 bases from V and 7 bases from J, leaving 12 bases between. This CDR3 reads CASSPQTGNSPLHF. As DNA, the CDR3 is TGTGCCAGCAGCCCTCAAACGGGGAATTCACCCCTCCACTTT.

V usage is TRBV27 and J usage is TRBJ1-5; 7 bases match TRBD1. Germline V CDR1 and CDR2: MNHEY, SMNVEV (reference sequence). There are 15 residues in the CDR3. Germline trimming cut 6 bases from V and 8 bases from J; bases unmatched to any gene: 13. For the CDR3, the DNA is TGTGCCAGCAGCCTCGGGAGGGGGCGGGGAAAGCCCCAGCATTTT. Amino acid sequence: CASSLGRGRGKPQHF.

For the CDR3, the DNA is TGTGCCAGCATCACTCCGGGGACAGGGAACACTGAAGCTTTCTTT. This gives the protein CASITPGTGNTEAFF. The chain combines TRBV2 with TRBJ1-1; TRBD1 aligns across 8 bases. V trimming: 7 bases; J trimming: 1 base; junction bases outside the gene matches: 8. The CDR3 has 15 amino acids. CDR1 SNHLY and CDR2 FYNNEI come from the germline V gene.